The entry below gives a single T cell receptor beta chain sequence along with its context. Its antigen is currently unknown. This entry is derived from a study of cytomegalovirus exposure and HLA in healthy donors. Findings of the study overall: According to a later analysis, TCR clusters from the first cohort tended to co-occur in the 110 or so validation repertoires.

V was clipped by 8 bases and J by 5 bases, with 21 bases between them. CDR3 length equals 15 residues. Germline values: CDR1 MDHEN, CDR2 SYDVKM. TCRdb's copy holds only in-frame clones and misses some; the assay was immunoSEQ multiplex PCR. This sample has tens of thousands of clones, with approximately 89% found just once. Sequences were obtained from PBMCs. The sequence was obtained from a woman aged 18-29 years in good health and CMV-seropositive. The V gene is TRBV28, the J gene TRBJ2-5; a possible D gene is TRBD2 (5 bases). The CDR3 DNA follows: TGTGCCAGCGCAGCGCTGAGGTTCGGGGTTGAGACCCAGTACTTC. Its protein is CASAALRFGVETQYF.